The rows below give T cell receptor beta chains drawn from one sample of a study of shared clonotypes between healthy human individuals. Profiled with immunoSEQ multiplex PCR; TCRdb holds only in-frame clones, not every one. The sample carries 900,000 to 1,200,000 clones, about four fifths recorded once. The specimen sequenced was memory CD4+ T cells from PBMCs. The origin of the receptors is a man aged 18 to 35 in good health. Some clones in this sample may be carry-over from other donors' samples. CDR3s include the opening cysteine and the closing phenylalanine or tryptophan. Fields, in order: clone size, V gene, D gene, J gene, CDR3 protein, CDR3 DNA. The D gene is left open where the match is weak. Clone size is given for some rows only: seen once, a few or many times, or a class if the clone is expanded.

>few|TRBV2|-|TRBJ2-7
CASRGFHYEQYF
TGTGCCAGCAGGGGGTTCCACTACGAGCAGTACTTC
>-|TRBV5-4|-|TRBJ1-1
CASSLRGGTEAFF
TGTGCCAGCAGCCTGAGAGGGGGCACTGAAGCTTTCTTT
>many|TRBV29-1|-|TRBJ2-2
CSVEARTANTGELFF
TGCAGCGTTGAGGCGCGGACAGCGAACACCGGGGAGCTGTTTTTT
>-|TRBV6-5|-|TRBJ2-5
CASSRVTGEETQYF
TGTGCCAGCAGCCGGGTCACGGGGGAAGAGACCCAGTACTTC
>-|TRBV4-2|TRBD1|TRBJ2-1
CASSQATSRGIYNEQFF
TGTGCCAGCAGCCAAGCAACCAGCAGGGGGATCTACAATGAGCAGTTCTTC
>-|TRBV7-8|-|TRBJ2-2
CASSPYGRGSNTGELFF
TGTGCCAGCAGCCCGTATGGTCGGGGGTCAAACACCGGGGAGCTGTTTTTT
>-|TRBV5-1|-|TRBJ1-2
CASSLWTGGHTF
TGCGCCAGCAGCTTGTGGACTGGAGGCCACACCTTC
>-|TRBV28|-|TRBJ1-5
CASSRDLGQPQHF
TGTGCCAGCAGCAGGGACCTGGGTCAGCCCCAGCATTTT
>-|TRBV7-9|TRBD2|TRBJ2-2
CASSSVQGGRELFF
TGTGCCAGCAGCTCTGTCCAGGGAGGGAGGGAGCTGTTTTTT
>-|TRBV9|TRBD1|TRBJ2-3
CASSVAPGQGIDTQYF
TGTGCCAGCAGCGTAGCCCCGGGACAGGGAATAGATACGCAGTATTTT
>-|TRBV5-1|TRBD2|TRBJ2-1
CASSLGTSGRKSYNEQFF
TGCGCCAGCAGCTTGGGGACTAGCGGGAGGAAGTCCTACAATGAGCAGTTCTTC
>-|TRBV28|-|TRBJ2-3
CASKASYTDTQYF
TGTGCCAGCAAAGCGAGCTACACAGATACGCAGTATTTT
>-|TRBV9|-|TRBJ2-7
CASSKQGDSYEQYF
TGTGCCAGCAGCAAACAGGGTGATTCCTACGAGCAGTACTTC
>-|TRBV18|-|TRBJ2-1
CASNGRGSLTRTERHEQFF
TGTGCCAGCAACGGCCGTGGATCGTTGACCCGAACTGAAAGGCATGAGCAGTTCTTC
>-|TRBV18|-|TRBJ1-1
CASSPPGHDTEAFF
TGTGCCAGCTCACCGCCAGGGCACGACACTGAAGCTTTCTTT
>-|TRBV18|-|TRBJ2-3
CASSPPGGGKISDTQYF
TGTGCCAGCTCACCACCGGGGGGCGGCAAAATATCAGATACGCAGTATTTT
>many|TRBV5-1|TRBD2|TRBJ2-5
CASSLGSERGETQYF
TGCGCCAGCAGCTTGGGGAGTGAGCGGGGAGAGACCCAGTACTTC
>-|TRBV15|-|TRBJ2-4
CATSRGQVFKNIQYF
TGTGCCACCAGCAGAGGCCAAGTCTTCAAAAACATTCAGTACTTC
>-|TRBV7-3|TRBD2|TRBJ2-7
CASSLSLAGYAEQYF
TGTGCCAGCAGCTTAAGTCTAGCGGGTTACGCCGAGCAGTACTTC
>-|TRBV25-1|-|TRBJ2-2
CASSELQAGRLFF
TGTGCCAGCAGTGAACTACAGGCCGGGCGGCTGTTTTTT
>-|TRBV4-1|-|TRBJ2-7
CASSQGTASSYYEQYF
TGCGCCAGCAGCCAAGGGACAGCTTCATCCTACTACGAGCAGTACTTC
>-|TRBV14|-|TRBJ2-5
CASSQPGYGETQYF
TGTGCCAGCAGCCAACCGGGGTACGGAGAGACCCAGTACTTC
>few|TRBV4-2|-|TRBJ2-5
CASSLGGREETQYF
TGTGCCAGCAGCCTAGGCGGACGGGAAGAGACCCAGTACTTC
>-|TRBV7-9|-|TRBJ2-1
CASSLVRARNEQFF
TGTGCCAGCAGCTTAGTTAGAGCCCGCAATGAGCAGTTCTTC
>-|TRBV2|-|TRBJ2-3
CASTLEDTQYF
TGTGCCAGCACCTTGGAAGATACGCAGTATTTT
>few|TRBV11-3|-|TRBJ2-3
CASSLGGGGHSTDTQYF
TGTGCCAGCAGCCTGGGGGGCGGAGGTCATAGCACAGATACGCAGTATTTT